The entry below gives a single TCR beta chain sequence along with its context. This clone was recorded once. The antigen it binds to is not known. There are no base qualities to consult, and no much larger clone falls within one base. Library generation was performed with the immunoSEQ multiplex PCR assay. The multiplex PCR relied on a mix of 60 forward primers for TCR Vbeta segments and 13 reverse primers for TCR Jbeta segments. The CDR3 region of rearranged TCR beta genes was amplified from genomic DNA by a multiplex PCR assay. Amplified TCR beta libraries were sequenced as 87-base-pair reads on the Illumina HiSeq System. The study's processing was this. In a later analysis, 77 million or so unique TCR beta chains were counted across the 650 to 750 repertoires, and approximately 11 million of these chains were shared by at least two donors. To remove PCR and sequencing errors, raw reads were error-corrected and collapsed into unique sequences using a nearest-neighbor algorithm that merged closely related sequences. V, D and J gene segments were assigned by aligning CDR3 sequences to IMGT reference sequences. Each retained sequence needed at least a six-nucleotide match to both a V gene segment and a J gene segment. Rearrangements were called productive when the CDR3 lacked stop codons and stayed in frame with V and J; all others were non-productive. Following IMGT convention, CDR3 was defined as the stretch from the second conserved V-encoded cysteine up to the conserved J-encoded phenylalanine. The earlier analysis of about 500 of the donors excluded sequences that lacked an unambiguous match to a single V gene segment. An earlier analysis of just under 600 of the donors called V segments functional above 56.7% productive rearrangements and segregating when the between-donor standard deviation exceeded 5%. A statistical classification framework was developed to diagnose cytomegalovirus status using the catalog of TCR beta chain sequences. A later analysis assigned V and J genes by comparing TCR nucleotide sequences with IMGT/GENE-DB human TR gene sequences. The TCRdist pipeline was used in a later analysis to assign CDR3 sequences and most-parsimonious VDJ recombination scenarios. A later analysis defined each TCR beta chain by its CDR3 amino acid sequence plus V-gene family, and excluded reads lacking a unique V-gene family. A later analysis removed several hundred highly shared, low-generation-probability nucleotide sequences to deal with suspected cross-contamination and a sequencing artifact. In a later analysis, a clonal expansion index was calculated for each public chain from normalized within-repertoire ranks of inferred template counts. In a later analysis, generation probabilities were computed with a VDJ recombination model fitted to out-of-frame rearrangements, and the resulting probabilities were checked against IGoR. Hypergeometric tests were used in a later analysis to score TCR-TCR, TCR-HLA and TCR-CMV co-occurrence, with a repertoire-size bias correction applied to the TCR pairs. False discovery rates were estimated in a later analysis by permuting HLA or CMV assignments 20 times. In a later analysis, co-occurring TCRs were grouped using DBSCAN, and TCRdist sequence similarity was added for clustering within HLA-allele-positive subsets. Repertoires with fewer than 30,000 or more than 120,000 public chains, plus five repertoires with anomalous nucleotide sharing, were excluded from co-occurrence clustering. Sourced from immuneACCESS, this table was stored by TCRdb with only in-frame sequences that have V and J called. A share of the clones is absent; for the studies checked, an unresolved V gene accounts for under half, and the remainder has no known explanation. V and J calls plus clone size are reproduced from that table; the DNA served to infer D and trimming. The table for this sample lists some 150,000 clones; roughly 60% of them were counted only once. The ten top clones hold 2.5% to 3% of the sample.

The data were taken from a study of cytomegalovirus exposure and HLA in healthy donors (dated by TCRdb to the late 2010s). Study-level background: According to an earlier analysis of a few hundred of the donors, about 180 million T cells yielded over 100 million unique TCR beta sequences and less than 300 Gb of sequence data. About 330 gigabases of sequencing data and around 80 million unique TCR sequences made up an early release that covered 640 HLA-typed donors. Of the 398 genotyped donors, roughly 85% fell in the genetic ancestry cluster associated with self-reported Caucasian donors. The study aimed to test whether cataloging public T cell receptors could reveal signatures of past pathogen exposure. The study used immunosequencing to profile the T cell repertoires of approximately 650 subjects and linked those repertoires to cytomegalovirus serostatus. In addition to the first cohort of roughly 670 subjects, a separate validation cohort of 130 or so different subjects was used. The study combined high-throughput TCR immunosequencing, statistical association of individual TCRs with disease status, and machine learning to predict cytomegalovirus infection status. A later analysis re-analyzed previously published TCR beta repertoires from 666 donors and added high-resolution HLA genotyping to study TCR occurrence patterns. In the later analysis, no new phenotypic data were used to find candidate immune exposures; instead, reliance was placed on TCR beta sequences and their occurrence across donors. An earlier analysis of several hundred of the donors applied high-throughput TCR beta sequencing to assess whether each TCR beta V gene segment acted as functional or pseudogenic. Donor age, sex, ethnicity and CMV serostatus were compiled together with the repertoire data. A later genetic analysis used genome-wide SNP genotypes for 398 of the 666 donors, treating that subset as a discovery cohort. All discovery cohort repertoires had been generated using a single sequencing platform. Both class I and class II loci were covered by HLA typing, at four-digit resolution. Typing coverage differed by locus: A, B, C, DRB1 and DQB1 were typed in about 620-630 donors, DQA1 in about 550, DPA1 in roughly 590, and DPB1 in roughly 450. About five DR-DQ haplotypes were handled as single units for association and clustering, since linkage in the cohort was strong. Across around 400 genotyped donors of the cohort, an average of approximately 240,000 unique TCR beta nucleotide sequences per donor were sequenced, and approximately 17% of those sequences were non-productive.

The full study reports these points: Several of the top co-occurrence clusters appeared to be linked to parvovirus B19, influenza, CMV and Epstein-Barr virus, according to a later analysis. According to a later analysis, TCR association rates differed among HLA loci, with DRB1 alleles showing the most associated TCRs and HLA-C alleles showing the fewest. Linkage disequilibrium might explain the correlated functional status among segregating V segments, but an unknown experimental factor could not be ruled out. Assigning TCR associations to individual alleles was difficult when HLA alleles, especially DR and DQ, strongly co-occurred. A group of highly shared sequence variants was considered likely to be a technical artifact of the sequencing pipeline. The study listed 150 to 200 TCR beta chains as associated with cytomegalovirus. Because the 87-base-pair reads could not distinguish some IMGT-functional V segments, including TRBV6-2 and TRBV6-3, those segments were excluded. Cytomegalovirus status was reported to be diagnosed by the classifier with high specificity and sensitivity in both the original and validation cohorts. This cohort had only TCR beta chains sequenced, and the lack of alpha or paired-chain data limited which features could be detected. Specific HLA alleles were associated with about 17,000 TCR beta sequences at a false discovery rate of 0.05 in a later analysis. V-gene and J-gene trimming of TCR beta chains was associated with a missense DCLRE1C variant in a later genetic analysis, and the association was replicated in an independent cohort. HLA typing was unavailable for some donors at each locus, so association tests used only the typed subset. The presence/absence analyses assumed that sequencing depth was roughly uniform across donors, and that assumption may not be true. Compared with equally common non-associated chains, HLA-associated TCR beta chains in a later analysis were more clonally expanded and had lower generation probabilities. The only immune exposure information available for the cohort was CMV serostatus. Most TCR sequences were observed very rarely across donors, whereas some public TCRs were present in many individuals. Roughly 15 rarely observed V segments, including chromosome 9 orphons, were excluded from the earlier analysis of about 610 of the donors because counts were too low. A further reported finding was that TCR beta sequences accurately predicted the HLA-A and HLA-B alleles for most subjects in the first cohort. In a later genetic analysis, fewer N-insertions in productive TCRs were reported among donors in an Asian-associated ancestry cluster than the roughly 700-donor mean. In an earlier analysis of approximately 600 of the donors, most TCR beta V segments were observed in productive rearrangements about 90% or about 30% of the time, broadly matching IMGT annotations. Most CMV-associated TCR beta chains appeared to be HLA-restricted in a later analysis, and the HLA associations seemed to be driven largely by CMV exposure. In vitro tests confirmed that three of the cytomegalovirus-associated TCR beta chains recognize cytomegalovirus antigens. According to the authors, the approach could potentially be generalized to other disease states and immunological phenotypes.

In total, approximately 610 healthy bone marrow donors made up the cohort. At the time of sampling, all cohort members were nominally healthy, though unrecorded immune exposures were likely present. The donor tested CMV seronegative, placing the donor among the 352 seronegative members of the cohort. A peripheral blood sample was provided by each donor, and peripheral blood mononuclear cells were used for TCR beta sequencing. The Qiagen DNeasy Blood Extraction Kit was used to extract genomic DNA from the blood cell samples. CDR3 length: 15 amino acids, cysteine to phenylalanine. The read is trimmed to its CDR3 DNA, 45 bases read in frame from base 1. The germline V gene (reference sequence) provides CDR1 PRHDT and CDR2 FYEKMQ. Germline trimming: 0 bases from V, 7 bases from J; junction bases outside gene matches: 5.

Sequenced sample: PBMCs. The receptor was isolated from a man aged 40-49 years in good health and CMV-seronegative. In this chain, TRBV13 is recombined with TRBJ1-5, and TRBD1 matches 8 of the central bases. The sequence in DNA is TGTGCCAGCAGCTTAGGCGGGACAGGAGAACAGCCCCAGCATTTT. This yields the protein CASSLGGTGEQPQHF.